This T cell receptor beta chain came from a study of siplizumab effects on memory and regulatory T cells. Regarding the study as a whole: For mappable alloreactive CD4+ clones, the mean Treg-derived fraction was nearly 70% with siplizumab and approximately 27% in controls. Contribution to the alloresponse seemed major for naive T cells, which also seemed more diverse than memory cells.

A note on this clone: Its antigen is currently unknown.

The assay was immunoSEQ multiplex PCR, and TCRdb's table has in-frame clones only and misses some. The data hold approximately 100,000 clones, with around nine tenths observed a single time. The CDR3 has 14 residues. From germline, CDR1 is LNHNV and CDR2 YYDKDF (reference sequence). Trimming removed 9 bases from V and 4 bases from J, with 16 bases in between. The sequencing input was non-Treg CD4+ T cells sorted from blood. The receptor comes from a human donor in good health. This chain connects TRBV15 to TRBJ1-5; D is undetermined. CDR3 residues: CATSFSGRNQPQHF. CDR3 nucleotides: TGTGCCACAAGCTTCTCGGGCCGAAATCAGCCCCAGCATTTT.